This T cell receptor beta chain was documented in a study of T-cell memory formation after mild COVID-19. At the level of the study: TCR clusters were mostly confined to one donor each.

Many counts were recorded for this clonotype. This CDR3 region has 12 residues. V was shortened by 8 bases and J by 4 bases, with 8 bases between the two germline ends. Germline CDR1 SNHLY, CDR2 FYNNEI. One entry per CDR3 protein results from TCRdb running MiXCR on the 5' RACE reads. The sample has about 38,000 distinct CDR3 sequences, roughly 10% seen once. The sample taken for sequencing was PBMCs or a T cell subset sorted from them (not recorded which). The chain has TRBV2 and TRBJ2-2; no firm D call. This receptor was obtained from a man between 18 and 29 years old who had mild COVID-19 (a few samples of this study predate the infection). Cell type and time point are not known. The CDR3 is CASAELTGELFF. CDR3 in DNA: TGTGCCAGCGCGGAGCTCACCGGGGAGCTGTTTTTT.